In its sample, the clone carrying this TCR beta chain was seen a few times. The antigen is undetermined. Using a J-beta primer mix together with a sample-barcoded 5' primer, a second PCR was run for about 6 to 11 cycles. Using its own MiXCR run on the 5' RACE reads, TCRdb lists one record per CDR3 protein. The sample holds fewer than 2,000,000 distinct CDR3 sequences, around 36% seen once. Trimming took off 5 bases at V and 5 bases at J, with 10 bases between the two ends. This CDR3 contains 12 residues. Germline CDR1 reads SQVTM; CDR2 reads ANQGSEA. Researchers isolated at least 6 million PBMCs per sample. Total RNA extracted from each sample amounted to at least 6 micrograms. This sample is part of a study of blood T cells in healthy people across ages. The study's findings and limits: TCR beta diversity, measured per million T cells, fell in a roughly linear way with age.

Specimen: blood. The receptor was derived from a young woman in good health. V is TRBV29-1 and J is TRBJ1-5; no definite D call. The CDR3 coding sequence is TGCAGCGTTAGGGTGGCGGATCAGCCCCAGCATTTT. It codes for CSVRVADQPQHF. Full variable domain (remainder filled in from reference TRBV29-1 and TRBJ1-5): SAVISQKPSRDICQRGTSLTIQCQVDSQVTMMFWYRQQPGQSLTLIATANQGSEATYESGFVIDKFPISRPNLTFSTLTVSNMSPEDSSIYLCSVRVADQPQHFGDGTRLSIL.